Shown below are 14 T cell receptor beta chains from a single sample sequenced in a study of cytomegalovirus exposure and HLA in healthy donors. Primers: 60 Vbeta forward and 13 Jbeta reverse. Profiled with immunoSEQ multiplex PCR; TCRdb holds only in-frame clones, not every one. The sample yields fewer than 250,000 clones, 82% seen once. Material for sequencing was PBMCs. The source is a man aged 35-49 years in good health and CMV-seropositive.

The genes are TRBV19 and TRBJ1-2; tentatively, D is TRBD1 (5 bases). In germline, CDR1 is LNHDA, CDR2 SQIVND (reference sequence). Trimming pared 5 bases from V and 8 bases from J, leaving 12 bases between. The CDR3 totals 12 residues. The CDR3 region has the DNA TGTGCCAGTAGTGGAGGGGTTGCCGGCTACACCTTC. It translates to CASSGGVAGYTF. Looking up the rest from reference TRBV19 and TRBJ1-2 gives the full variable domain: DGGITQSPKYLFRKEGQNVTLSCEQNLNHDAMYWYRQDPGQGLRLIYYSQIVNDFQKGDIAEGYSVSREKKESFPLTVTSAQKNPTAFYLCASSGGVAGYTFGSGTRLTVV.

The V and J genes are TRBV15 and TRBJ2-2; TRBD1 agrees at 10 bases. Germline CDR1 is LNHNV and CDR2 is YYDKDF (reference sequence). The CDR3 totals 17 residues. J lost 0 bases, V lost 8 bases, and 9 bases had no gene match. This CDR3 reads CATGPGQGMSNTGELFF. As DNA, the CDR3 is TGTGCCACCGGACCGGGACAGGGGATGTCGAACACCGGGGAGCTGTTTTTT.

A word on this clone: One end of the junction is discordant with germline, which a read error may explain. The chain combines TRBV2 with TRBJ1-5; D is perhaps TRBD1 (5 bases). Germline assignment: CDR1 SNHLY and CDR2 FYNNEI. The CDR3 sequence is 14 residues long. The CDR3 DNA reads as TGTGCCAGCAGGCTGGGACTTAGCGATCAGCCCCAGCATTTT. Translated: CASRLGLSDQPQHF.

The chain carries TRBV5-4 and TRBJ1-5, with D possibly TRBD1 on 6 matching bases. Trimming took off 4 bases at V and 1 base at J, with 15 bases between the two ends. The CDR3 is 16 amino acids. Looked up from germline, CDR1 is SGHNT and CDR2 is YYREEE (reference sequence). CDR3 loop: CASSRWGGESNQPQHF. The CDR3 DNA is TGTGCCAGCAGCAGGTGGGGGGGCGAGAGCAATCAGCCCCAGCATTTT.

The CDR3 loop is CASSIVRLAGGPASTDTQYF. DNA for the CDR3: TGTGCCAGTAGTATAGTAAGGCTAGCGGGAGGGCCCGCGAGCACAGATACGCAGTATTTT. This chain links TRBV19 with TRBJ2-3, with 12 bases fitting TRBD2. The CDR3 is 20 residues long. The germline CDR1 and CDR2 sequences are LNHDA and SQIVND (reference sequence). V shed 1 base and J 0 bases; nucleotides not matched to a gene: 11.

This chain joins TRBV7-2 and TRBJ2-1, with 9 nucleotides matching TRBD2. Germline-derived CDR1 and CDR2 are SGHTA and FQGNSA. The CDR3 runs 15 residues. J gave up 4 bases and V 0 bases, and 1 base lay outside the gene matches. CDR3 DNA: TGTGCCAGCAGCTTAGCTAGCGGGGGTTACAATGAGCAGTTCTTC. It codes for CASSLASGGYNEQFF.

V is TRBV18 and J is TRBJ1-1; 8 nucleotides agree with TRBD1. Germline CDR1 and CDR2: KGHSH and LQKENI. V shed 3 bases and J 3 bases; nucleotides not matched to a gene: 12. The CDR3 runs to 17 residues. CDR3 DNA sequence: TGTGCCAGCTCACCCATAGCAGGGGGCGCCGGGGACACTGAAGCTTTCTTT. Translation gives CASSPIAGGAGDTEAFF.

The CDR3 bases are TGTGCCAGCAACGAAGACATCTACGAGCAGTACGTC. It codes for CASNEDIYEQYV. V is TRBV2 and J is TRBJ2-7; D ambiguous. Between the trimmed V and J ends, which lost 7 bases and 3 bases, there was a span of 10 bases. CDR1 and CDR2 from the germline V gene are SNHLY and FYNNEI. The length of the CDR3 is 12 residues.

This clone was seen more than once but under ten times. CDR3 nucleotides: TGTGCCAGCAGGGACGGATGGGGACAGGGAAAAGAGACCCAGTACTTC. Translating gives CASRDGWGQGKETQYF. V is TRBV7-9 and J is TRBJ2-5; TRBD1 agrees at 9 bases. The CDR3 has 16 residues. Trimming at V came to 6 bases and at J to 3 bases, leaving 11 bases not matched to a gene. Germline CDR1 and CDR2: SEHNR and FQNEAQ (reference sequence).

The chain joins TRBV6-1 to TRBJ2-7; no reliable D call. The V end was cut by 2 bases, the J end by 5 bases, with 13 bases between. Germline CDR1 is MNHNS and CDR2 is SASEGT. This CDR3 has 14 amino acids. Here the CDR3 reads CASSEPETPDEQYV. The CDR3 nucleotides are TGTGCCAGCAGTGAACCCGAGACACCTGACGAGCAGTACGTC.

V is TRBV27 and J is TRBJ2-6; 12 bases fit TRBD1. Germline CDR1 is MNHEY and CDR2 is SMNVEV (reference sequence). The CDR3 runs 21 residues. The V segment lost 2 bases and the J segment 0 bases; nucleotides outside the gene matches: 11. CDR3: CASSLKSGTGGGGSGANVLTF. CDR3 coding DNA: TGTGCCAGCAGTTTAAAGTCCGGGACAGGGGGCGGAGGCTCTGGGGCCAACGTCCTGACTTTC.

V and J are TRBV5-1 and TRBJ1-1; D unclear. Germline CDR1 reads SGHRS; CDR2 reads YFSETQ. The CDR3 has 13 residues. Trimming shortened V by 1 base and J by 4 bases, and 8 bases separated the two germline ends. In DNA form, the CDR3 reads TGCGCCAGCAGCTTGTTTTCCAGCACTGAAGCTTTCTTT. This gives the protein CASSLFSSTEAFF. The variable domain in full, with the rest retrieved from reference TRBV5-1 and TRBJ1-1, is KAGVTQTPRYLIKTRGQQVTLSCSPISGHRSVSWYQQTPGQGLQFLFEYFSETQRNKGNFPGRFSGRQFSNSRSEMNVSTLELGDSALYLCASSLFSSTEAFFGQGTRLTVV.

This clone has only one observation. V and J are TRBV12-5 and TRBJ1-2; D is possibly TRBD1 (5 bases). The germline V gene has CDR1 LGHNT and CDR2 FRNRAP. CDR3 length: 15 amino acids. V was shortened by 2 bases and J by 0 bases, with 10 bases between the two germline ends. The CDR3 coding sequence is TGTGCTAGTGGTTTGTGGGGGACTCCTAACTATGGCTACACCTTC. It translates to CASGLWGTPNYGYTF.

The chain links TRBV25-1 to TRBJ1-2; the D gene is possibly TRBD1 (5 bases). The germline V gene has CDR1 MGHDK and CDR2 SYGVNS. This CDR3 is 14 amino acids long. The germline V and J ends were trimmed by 4 bases and 4 bases, with 13 bases remaining between them. The CDR3 loop is CASSGRQTPYGYTF. The CDR3 region has the DNA TGTGCCAGCAGTGGCCGACAGACTCCCTATGGCTACACCTTC.